The entry that follows covers one T cell receptor (beta chain) sequence. Its specificity is unknown. This may be a read error, as it is one base from a much larger clone. This sample is part of a study of breast tumors, draining lymph nodes, adjacent tissues. Per the germline V gene, CDR1 is SGHNT and CDR2 is YENEEA. The J segment lost 5 bases and the V segment lost 6 bases, leaving 10 bases of the junction unmatched. CDR3 length: 14 residues. Breast cancer patients provided tissue from their axillary draining lymph nodes. General observations from the study: Tumor TCR diversity was below lymph nodes but above nontumor tissue. Luminal-like breast cancer showed significantly higher tumor–nontumor repertoire similarity than basal-like. Data only fit, rather than demonstrated, lymph node origin of most tumor T cells.

TCRdb re-called the multiplex PCR reads through MiXCR, storing one row per CDR3 protein. The table records roughly 110,000 distinct CDR3 sequences, about 29% of them present only once. The origin of this receptor is a female donor with breast cancer. Some clones in this sample may be carry-over from other donors' samples. The chain combines TRBV11-3 with TRBJ2-7; 7 bases map to TRBD2. The specimen sequenced was axillary lymph node tissue. The DNA for the CDR3 is TGTGCCAGCAGTCCTCGGCGGGAGACTAACGAGCAGTACTTC. The encoded protein is CASSPRRETNEQYF. Together with reference TRBV11-3 and TRBJ2-7, the CDR3 gives the full variable domain: EAGVVQSPRYKIIEKKQPVAFWCNPISGHNTLYWYLQNLGQGPELLIRYENEEAVDDSQLPKDRFSAERLKGVDSTLKIQPAELGDSAVYLCASSPRRETNEQYFGPGTRLTVT.